What follows describes a single TCR beta chain. What it binds is unknown. This sample was taken from a study of graft-versus-host responses after intestinal transplantation. Study at large: Transplant recipients had multivisceral, liver-intestinal, or isolated intestinal grafts.

The V gene's germline CDR1 is MNHEY and CDR2 SVGAGI. The length of the CDR3 is 13 residues. V lost 5 bases, J lost 9 bases, and 7 bases stayed unmatched. Study-level results: Circulating GvH clones peaking coincided with falling HvG clones soon after transplant. Allograft clonal ratios (graft-versus-host to host-versus-graft) were high in patients who had graft-donor T cell macrochimerism.

Using immunoSEQ multiplex PCR, the repertoire was profiled, and TCRdb retains in-frame clones only, with some absent. The sample holds 75,000 to 95,000 clones; under 95% are singletons and the top ten take about 0.34%. The sequenced sample was unstimulated CD4+ T cells sorted from spleen or lymph node cells, obtained before transplant. The source is a human donor who was the organ donor for an intestinal transplant. This sequence joins TRBV6-5 and TRBJ1-1, with 9 nucleotides matching TRBD1. The chain's CDR3 is CASSPGTGIKAFF. The CDR3 region has the DNA TGTGCCAGCAGTCCCGGGACAGGGATTAAAGCTTTCTTT.